This T cell receptor beta chain came from a study of Ad26.COV2.S vaccination and SARS-CoV-2 variants. Study outcomes and limitations: After vaccination, reports described spike-specific CD8+ and CD4+ T cell responses as showing substantial breadth.

The protocol was immunoSEQ multiplex PCR, while the TCRdb copy is restricted to in-frame clones and leaves out a portion. The sample comprises about 680,000 clones, more than 70% of which are singletons, and roughly 1.5% rests with the top ten. Note on this clone: Its antigen is undetermined.

CDR3 length equals 16 residues. V lost 2 bases, J lost 0 bases, and 2 bases stayed unmatched. From germline, CDR1 is ENHRY and CDR2 SYGVKD. Documented treatment: 15 to 20 received Ad26.COV2.S at low or high dose, single or two shots; roughly five received placebo; per-sample allocation not given. Material that was analyzed had been drawn on day 63 after the first vaccine or placebo injection. The source of this sequence is a person between 18 and 59 years old who received the Ad26.COV2.S COVID-19 vaccine or a placebo. The gene calls are TRBV10-3 and TRBJ1-4; 8 bases are shared with TRBD1. The source was peripheral blood, collected in a trial of Ad26.COV2.S vaccine versus placebo. CDR3 coding DNA: TGTGCCATCAGTGAGGGACAGGGAACAACTAATGAAAAACTGTTTTTT. It encodes CAISEGQGTTNEKLFF.